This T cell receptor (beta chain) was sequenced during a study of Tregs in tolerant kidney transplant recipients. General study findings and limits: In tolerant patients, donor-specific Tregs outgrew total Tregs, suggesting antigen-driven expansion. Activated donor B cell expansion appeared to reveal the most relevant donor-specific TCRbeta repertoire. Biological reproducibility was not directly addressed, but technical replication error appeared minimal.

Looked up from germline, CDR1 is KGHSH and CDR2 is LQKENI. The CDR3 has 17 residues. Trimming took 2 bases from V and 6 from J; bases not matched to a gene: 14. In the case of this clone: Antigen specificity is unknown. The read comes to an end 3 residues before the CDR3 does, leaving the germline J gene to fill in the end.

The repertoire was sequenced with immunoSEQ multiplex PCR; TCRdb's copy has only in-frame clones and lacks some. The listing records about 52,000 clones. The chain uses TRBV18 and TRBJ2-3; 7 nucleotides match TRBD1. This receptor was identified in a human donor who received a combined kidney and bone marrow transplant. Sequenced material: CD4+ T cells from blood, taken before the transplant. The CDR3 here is CASSPRPVTGLSDTQYF. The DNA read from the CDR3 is TGTGCCAGCTCACCAAGACCCGTGACAGGGCTTTCGGATACG.